These T cell receptor beta chains were read from a single sample in a study of blood T cells in healthy people across ages. TCRdb passed the 5' RACE reads through MiXCR, listing each CDR3 protein once. The sample yields 1,500,000 or so distinct CDR3 sequences, 35% to 45% seen once. The sample consisted of blood. Receptors originate from a woman aged 18 to 35 in good health. The CDR3 runs from the conserved cysteine through the conserved F or W.

>TRBV7-2
CASRTTPGASGNTIYF
>TRBV4-3
CASSQERVGEQYF
>TRBV4-3
CASRHAGPTSGSWYEQFF
>TRBV27
CASGIVNTIYF
>TRBV29-1
CSEDRGESGYTF
>TRBV20-1
CSAREIIGQGLSGANVLTF
>TRBV5-1
CASRLSTAYNQPQHF
>TRBV7-9
CASSSGRRMYEQYF
>TRBV25-1
CASSGGAEAFF
>TRBV3-1
CASSQDPADEQFF
>TRBV7-2
CASSHGLAGPTSYEQYF
>TRBV9
CASSPSVGLGTGTDTQYF
>TRBV29-1
CSADGRTDTQYF
>TRBV6-5
CASSYSDRYYGYTF
>TRBV6-2/TRBV6-3
CASSDGMLREQFF
>TRBV12-3/TRBV12-4
CASSVLAGGYEQYF
>TRBV20-1
CSAPGTSGYTGELFF
>TRBV4-3
CASSDLWGSYEQYF
>TRBV27
CASSLYRGTGELFF
>TRBV7-9
CASSPRGPLGQYF
>TRBV5-1
CASSLDSRLEEQYF
>TRBV4-3
CASIRAGLAGNLSYNEQFF